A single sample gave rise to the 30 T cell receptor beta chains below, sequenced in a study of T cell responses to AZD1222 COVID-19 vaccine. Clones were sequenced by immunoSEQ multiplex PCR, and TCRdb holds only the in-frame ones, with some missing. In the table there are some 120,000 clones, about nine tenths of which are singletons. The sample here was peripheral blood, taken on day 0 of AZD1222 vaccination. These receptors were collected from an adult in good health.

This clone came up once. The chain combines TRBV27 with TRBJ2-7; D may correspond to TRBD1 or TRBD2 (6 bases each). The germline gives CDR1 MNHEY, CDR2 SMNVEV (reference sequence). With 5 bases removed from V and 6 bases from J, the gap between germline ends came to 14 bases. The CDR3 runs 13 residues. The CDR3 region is CASSQTGAREQYF. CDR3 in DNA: TGTGCCAGCAGTCAAACGGGGGCACGCGAGCAGTACTTC.

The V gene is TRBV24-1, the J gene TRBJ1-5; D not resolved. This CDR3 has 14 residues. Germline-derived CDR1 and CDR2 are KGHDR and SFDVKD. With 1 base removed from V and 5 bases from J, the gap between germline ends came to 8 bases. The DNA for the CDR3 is TGTGCCACCAGTGATTTATTCGGGGATCAGCCCCAGCATTTT. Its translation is CATSDLFGDQPQHF.

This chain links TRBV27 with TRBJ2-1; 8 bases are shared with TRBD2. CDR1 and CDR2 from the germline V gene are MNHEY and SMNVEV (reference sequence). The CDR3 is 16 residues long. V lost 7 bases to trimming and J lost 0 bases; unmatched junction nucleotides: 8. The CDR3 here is CASKFSGTSSYNEQFF. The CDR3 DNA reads TGTGCCAGCAAATTTAGCGGGACCAGCTCCTACAATGAGCAGTTCTTC.

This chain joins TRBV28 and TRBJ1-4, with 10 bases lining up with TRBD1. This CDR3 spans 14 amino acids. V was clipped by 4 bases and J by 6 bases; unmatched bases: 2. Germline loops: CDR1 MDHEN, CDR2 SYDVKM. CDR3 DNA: TGTGCCAGCAGTTCCGGGACAGGGGATGAAAAACTGTTTTTT. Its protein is CASSSGTGDEKLFF.

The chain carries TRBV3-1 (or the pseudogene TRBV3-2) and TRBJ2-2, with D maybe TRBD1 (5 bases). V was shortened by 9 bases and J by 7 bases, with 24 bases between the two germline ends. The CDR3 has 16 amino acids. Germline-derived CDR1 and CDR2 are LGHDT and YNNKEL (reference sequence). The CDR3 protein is CASTPVGALRIGELFF. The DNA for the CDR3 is TGTGCCAGTACCCCGGTAGGGGCCTTGCGAATCGGGGAGCTGTTTTTT.

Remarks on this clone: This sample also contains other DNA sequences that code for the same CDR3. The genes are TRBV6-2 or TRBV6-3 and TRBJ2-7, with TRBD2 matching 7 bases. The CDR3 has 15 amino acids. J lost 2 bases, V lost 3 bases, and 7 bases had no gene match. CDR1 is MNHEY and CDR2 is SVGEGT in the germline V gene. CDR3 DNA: TGTGCCAGCAGTTATTGGCTAGCGGAAACCTACGAGCAGTACTTC. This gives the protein CASSYWLAETYEQYF.

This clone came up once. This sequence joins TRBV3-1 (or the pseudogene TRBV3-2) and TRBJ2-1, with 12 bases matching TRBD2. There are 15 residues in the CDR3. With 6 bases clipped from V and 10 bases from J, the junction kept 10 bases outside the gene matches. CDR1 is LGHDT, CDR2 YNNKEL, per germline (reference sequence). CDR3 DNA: TGTGCCAGCAGTACACTAGCGGGAGGATTCCCGGAGCAGTTCTTC. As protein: CASSTLAGGFPEQFF.

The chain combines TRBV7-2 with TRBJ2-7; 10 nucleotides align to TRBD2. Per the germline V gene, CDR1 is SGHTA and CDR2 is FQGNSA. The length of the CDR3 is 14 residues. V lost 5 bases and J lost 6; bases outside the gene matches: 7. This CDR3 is CASSQIAGGGEQYF. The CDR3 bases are TGTGCCAGCAGCCAAATAGCGGGAGGCGGCGAGCAGTACTTC.

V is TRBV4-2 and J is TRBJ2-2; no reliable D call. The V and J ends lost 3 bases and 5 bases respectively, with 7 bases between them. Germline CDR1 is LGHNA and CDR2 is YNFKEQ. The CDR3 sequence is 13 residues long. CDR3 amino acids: CASSQVHTGELFF. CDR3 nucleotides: TGTGCCAGCAGCCAGGTACATACCGGGGAGCTGTTTTTT.

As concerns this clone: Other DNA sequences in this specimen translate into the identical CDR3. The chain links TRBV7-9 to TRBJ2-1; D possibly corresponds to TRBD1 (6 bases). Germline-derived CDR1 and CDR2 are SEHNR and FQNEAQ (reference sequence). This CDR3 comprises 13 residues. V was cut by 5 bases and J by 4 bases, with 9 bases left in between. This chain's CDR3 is CASSLGQYNEQFF. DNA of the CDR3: TGTGCCAGCAGCCTCGGACAGTACAATGAGCAGTTCTTC.

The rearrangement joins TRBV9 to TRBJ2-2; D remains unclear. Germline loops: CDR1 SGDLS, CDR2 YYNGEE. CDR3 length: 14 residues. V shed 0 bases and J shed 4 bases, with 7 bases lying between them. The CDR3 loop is CASSVGWGTGELFF. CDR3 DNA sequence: TGTGCCAGCAGCGTAGGGTGGGGCACCGGGGAGCTGTTTTTT.

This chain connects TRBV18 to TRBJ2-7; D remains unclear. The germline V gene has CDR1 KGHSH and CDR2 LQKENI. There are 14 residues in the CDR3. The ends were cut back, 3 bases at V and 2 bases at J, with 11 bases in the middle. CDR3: CASSPSRATYEQYF. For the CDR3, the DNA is TGTGCCAGCTCACCGTCGCGAGCAACCTACGAGCAGTACTTC.

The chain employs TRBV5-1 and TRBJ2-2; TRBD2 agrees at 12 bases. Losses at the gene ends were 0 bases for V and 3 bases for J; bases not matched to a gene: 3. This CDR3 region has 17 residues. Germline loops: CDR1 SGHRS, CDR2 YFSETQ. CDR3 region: CASSLAPSGRDTGELFF. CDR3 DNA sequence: TGCGCCAGCAGCTTGGCCCCTAGCGGGAGGGACACCGGGGAGCTGTTTTTT.

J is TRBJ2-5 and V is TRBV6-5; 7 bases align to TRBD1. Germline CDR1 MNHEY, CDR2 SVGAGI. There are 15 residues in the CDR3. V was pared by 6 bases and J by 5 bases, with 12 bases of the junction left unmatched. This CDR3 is CASRPTGARGETQYF. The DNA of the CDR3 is TGTGCCAGCAGACCAACAGGGGCCAGGGGGGAGACCCAGTACTTC.

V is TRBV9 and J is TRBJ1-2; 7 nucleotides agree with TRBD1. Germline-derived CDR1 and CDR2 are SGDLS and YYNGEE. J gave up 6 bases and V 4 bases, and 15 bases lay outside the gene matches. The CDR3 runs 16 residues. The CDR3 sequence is CASSLQTGYGLDGYTF. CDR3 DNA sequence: TGTGCCAGCAGCTTACAGACAGGGTATGGACTAGATGGCTACACCTTC.

The DNA of the CDR3 is TGTGCCAGCATGCAAAGACAGGTCCTAACCTACAATGAGCAGTTCTTC. The encoded protein is CASMQRQVLTYNEQFF. J is TRBJ2-1 and V is TRBV21-1; the D call in the table, TRBD1, was not verified against the DNA. TRBV21-1 is classified as a pseudogene. The CDR3 is 16 amino acids.

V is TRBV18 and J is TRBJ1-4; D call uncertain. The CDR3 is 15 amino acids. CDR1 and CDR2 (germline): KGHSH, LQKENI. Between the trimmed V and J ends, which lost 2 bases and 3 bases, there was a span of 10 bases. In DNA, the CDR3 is TGTGCCAGCTCACCAGCTTCACAGCCTAATGAAAAACTGTTTTTT. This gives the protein CASSPASQPNEKLFF.

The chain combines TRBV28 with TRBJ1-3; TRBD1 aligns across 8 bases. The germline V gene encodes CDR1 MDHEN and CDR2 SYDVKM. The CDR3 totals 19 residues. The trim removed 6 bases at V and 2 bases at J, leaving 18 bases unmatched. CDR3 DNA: TGTGCCAGCAGCGAGGGGCCGACAGGGGAGTGGGTTGCTGGAAACACCATATATTTT. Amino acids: CASSEGPTGEWVAGNTIYF.

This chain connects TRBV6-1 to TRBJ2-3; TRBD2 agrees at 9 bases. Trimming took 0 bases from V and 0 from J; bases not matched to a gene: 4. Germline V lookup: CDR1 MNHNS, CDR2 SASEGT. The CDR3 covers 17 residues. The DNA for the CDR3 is TGTGCCAGCAGTGAAGCGCCGAGCGGGGGGAGCACAGATACGCAGTATTTT. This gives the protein CASSEAPSGGSTDTQYF.

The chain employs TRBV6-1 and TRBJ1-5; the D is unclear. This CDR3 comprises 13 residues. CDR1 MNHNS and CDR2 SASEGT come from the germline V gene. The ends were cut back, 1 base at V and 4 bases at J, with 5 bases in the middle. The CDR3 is CASSEGLNQPQHF. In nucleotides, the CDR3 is TGTGCCAGCAGTGAAGGTCTTAATCAGCCCCAGCATTTT.

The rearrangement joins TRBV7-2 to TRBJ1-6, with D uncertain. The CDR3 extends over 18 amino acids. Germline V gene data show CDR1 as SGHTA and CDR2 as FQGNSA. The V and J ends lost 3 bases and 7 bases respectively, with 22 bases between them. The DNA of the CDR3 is TGTGCCAGCAGCTTCTTAATGACCGCCGGTACAGTCAATTCACCCCTCCACTTT. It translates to CASSFLMTAGTVNSPLHF.

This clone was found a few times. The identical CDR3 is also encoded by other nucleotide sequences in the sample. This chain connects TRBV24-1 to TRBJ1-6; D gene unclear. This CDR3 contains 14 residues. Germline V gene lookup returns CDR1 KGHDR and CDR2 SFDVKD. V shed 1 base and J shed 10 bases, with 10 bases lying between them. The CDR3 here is CATSDFKFGSPLHF. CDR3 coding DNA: TGTGCCACCAGTGATTTCAAGTTTGGGTCACCCCTCCACTTT.

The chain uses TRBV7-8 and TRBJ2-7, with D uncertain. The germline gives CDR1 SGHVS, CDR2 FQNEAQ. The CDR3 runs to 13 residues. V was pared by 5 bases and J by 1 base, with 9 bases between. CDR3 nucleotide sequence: TGTGCCAGCAGCCCCAGAGTATCCTACGAGCAGTACTTC. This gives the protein CASSPRVSYEQYF.

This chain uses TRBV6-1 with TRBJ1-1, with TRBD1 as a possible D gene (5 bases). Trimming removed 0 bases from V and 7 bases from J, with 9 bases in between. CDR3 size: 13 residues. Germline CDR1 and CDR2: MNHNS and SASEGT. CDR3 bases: TGTGCCAGCAGTGAAGCGCGGGGCAGTGAAGCTTTCTTT. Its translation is CASSEARGSEAFF.

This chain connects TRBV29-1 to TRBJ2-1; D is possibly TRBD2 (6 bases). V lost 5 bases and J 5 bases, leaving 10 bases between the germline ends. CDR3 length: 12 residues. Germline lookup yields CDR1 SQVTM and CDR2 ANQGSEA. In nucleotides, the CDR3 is TGCAGCGTTCGATGGGGGGACAATGAGCAGTTCTTC. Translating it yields CSVRWGDNEQFF.

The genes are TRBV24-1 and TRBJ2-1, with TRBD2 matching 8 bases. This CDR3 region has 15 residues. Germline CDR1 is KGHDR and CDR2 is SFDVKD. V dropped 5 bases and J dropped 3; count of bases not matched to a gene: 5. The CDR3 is CATSVSSGNYNEQFF. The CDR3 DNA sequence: TGTGCCACCAGTGTGAGTAGCGGGAACTACAATGAGCAGTTCTTC.

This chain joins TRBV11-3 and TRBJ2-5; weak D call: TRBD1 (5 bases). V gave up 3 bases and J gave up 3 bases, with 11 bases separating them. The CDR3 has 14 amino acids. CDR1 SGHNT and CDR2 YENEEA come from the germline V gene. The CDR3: CASSLSGREETQYF. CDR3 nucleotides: TGTGCCAGCAGCTTGAGTGGCAGGGAAGAGACCCAGTACTTC.

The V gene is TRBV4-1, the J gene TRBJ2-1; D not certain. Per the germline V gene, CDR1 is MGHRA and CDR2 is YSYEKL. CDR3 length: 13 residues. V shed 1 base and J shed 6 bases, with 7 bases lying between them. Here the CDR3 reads CASSQVTGNEQFF. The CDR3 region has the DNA TGCGCCAGCAGCCAAGTAACGGGCAATGAGCAGTTCTTC.

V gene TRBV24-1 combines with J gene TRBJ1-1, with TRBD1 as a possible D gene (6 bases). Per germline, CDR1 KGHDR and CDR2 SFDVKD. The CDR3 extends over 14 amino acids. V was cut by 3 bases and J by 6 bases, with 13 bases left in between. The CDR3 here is CATSDPNRAAEAFF. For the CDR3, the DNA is TGTGCCACCAGTGATCCGAACAGGGCCGCTGAAGCTTTCTTT.

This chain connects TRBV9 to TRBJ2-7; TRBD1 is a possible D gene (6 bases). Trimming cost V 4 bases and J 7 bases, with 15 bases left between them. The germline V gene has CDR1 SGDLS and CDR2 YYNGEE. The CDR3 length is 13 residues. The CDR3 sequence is CASSQRGTGEQYF. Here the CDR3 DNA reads TGTGCCAGCAGCCAGAGGGGTACAGGGGAGCAGTACTTC.